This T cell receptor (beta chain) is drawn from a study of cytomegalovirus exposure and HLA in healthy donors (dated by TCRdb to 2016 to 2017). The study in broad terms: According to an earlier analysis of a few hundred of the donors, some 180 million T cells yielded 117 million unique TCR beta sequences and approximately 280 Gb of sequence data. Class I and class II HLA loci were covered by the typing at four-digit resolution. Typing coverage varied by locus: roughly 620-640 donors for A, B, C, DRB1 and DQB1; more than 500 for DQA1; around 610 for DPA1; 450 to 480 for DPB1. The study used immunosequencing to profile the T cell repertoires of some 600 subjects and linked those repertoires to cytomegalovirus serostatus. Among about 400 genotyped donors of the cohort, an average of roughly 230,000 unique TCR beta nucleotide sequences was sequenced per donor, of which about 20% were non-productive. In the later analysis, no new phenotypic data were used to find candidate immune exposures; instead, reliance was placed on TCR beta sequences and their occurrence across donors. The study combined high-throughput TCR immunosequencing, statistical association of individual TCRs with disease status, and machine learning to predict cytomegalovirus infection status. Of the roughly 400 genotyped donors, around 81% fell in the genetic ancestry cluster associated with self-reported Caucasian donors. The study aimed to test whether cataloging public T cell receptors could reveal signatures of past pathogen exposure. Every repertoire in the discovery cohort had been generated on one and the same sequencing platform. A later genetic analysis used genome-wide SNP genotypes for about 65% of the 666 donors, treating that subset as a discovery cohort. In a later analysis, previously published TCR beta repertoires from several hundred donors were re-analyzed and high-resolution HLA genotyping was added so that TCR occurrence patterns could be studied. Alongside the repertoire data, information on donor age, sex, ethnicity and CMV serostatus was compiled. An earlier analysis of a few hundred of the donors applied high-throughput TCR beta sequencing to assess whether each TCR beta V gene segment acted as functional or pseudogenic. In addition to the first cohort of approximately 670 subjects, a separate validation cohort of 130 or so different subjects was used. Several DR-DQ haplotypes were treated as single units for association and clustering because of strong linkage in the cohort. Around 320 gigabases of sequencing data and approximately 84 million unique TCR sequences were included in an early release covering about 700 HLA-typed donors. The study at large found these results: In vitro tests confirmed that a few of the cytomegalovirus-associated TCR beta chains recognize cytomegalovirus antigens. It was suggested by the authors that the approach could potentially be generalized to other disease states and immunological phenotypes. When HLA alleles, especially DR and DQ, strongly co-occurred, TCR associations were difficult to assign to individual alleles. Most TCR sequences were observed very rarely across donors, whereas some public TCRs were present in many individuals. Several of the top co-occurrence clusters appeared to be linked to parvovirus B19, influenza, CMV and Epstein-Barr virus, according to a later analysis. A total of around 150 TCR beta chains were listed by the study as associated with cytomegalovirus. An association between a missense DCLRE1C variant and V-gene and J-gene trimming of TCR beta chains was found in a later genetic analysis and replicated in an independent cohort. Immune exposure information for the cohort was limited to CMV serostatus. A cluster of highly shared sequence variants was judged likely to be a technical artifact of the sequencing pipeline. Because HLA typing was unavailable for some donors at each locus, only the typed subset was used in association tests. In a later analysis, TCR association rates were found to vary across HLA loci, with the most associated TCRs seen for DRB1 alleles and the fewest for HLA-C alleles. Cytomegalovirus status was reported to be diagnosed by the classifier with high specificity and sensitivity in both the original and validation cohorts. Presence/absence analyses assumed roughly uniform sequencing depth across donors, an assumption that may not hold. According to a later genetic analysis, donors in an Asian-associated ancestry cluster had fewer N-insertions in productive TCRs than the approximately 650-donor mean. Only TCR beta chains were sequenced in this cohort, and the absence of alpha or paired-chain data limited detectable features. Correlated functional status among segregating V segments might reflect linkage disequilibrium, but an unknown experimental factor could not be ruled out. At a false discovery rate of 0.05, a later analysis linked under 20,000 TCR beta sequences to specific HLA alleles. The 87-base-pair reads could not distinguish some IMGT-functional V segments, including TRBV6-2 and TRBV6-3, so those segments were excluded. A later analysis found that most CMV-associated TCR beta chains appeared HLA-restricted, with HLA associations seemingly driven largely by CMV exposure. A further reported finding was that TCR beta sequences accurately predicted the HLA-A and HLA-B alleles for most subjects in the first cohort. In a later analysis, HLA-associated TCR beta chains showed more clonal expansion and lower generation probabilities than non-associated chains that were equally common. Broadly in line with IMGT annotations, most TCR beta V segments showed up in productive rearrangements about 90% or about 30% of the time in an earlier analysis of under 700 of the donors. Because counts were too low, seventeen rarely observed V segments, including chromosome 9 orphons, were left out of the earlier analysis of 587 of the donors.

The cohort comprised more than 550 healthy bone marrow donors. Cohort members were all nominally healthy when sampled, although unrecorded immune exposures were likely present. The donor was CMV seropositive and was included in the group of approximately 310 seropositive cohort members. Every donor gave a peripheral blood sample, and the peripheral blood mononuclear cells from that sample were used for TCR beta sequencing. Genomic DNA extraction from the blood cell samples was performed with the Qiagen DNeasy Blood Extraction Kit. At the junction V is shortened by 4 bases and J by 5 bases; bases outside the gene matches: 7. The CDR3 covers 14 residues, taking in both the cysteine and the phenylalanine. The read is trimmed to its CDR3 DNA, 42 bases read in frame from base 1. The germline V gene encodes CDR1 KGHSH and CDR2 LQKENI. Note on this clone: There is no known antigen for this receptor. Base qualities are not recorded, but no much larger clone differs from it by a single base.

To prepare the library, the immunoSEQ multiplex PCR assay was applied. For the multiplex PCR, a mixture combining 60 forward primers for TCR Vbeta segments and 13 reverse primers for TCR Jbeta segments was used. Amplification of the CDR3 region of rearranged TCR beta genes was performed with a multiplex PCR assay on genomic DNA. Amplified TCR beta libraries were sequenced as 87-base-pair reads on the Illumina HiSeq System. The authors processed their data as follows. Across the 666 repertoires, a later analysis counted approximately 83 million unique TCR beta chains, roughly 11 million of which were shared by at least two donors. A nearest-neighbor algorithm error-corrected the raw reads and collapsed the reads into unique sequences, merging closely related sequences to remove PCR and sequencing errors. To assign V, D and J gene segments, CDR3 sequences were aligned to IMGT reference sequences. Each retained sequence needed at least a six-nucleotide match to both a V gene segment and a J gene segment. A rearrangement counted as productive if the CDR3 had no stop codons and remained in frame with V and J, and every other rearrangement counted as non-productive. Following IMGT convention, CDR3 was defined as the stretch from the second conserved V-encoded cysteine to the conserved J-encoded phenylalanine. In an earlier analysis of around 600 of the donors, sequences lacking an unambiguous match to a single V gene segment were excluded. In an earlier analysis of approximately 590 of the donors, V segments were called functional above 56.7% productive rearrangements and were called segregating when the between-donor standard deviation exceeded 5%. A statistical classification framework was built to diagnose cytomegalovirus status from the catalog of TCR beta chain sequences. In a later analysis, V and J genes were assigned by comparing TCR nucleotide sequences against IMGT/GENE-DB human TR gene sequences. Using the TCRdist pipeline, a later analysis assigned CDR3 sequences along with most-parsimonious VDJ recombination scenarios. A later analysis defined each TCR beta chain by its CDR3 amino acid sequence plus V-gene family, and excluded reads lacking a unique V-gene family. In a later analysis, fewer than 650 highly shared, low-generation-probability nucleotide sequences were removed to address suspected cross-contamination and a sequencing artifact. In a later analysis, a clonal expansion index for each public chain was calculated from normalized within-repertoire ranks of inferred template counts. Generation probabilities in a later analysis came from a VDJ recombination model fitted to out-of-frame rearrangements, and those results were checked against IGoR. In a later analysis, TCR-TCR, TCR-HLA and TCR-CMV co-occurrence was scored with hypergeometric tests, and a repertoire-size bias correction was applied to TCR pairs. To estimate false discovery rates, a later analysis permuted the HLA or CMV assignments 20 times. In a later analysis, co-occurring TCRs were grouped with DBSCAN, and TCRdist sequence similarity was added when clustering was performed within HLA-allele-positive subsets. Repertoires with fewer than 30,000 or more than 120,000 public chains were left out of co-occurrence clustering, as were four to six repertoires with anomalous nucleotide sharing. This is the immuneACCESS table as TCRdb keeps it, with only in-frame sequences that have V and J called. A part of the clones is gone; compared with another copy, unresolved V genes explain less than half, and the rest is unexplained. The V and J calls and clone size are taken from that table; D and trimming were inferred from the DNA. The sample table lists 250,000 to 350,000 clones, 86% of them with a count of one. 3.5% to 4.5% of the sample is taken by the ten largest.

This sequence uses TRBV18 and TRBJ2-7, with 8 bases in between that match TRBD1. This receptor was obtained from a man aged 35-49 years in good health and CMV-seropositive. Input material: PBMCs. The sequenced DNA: TGTGCCAGCTCACAAGCCGACAGGGGAAACGAGCAGTACTTC. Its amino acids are CASSQADRGNEQYF.